The present entry profiles one T cell receptor (beta chain) with its context. Its specificity is not known. The sample belongs to a study of vaccination effects on CD4 cells after COVID-19. Overall study: Relative to the second dose, post-vaccine samples were obtained a median of 72 days later. General study points: The study found marked clonal contraction of infection- and vaccine-induced clones late after vaccination.

Sequenced by immunoSEQ multiplex PCR; TCRdb stores in-frame clones only, minus some. The data hold about 16,000 clones, with 70% observed a single time. Viral peptide pool expansion of antigen-specific CD4+ T cells preceded sequencing in the ViraFEST assay. Following a roughly ten-day culture, CD4+ T cells were purified. Each person got two doses of an mRNA SARS-CoV-2 vaccine, BNT162b2 or mRNA-1273. PBMC were cultured at about 1.9 million per well with 9 to 10 IU/ml IL-2 and 7.5 to 10 ug/ml peptides. It was on days 3 and 7 that half the medium was replaced with IL-2 medium. The length of the CDR3 is 13 residues. Trimming took off 3 bases at V and 2 bases at J, with 7 bases between the two ends. Germline values: CDR1 MNHEY, CDR2 SMNVEV (reference sequence).

The sequence was collected from a human donor who received a COVID-19 vaccine. This specimen was CD4+ T cells from PBMCs cultured with SARS-CoV-2 spike peptides, taken after COVID-19 vaccination. J is TRBJ2-5 and V is TRBV27; the D is unclear. The CDR3 coding sequence is TGTGCCAGCAGTTTTTCTCAACAAGAGACCCAGTACTTC. This gives the protein CASSFSQQETQYF.